This note documents a single T cell receptor (beta chain) sequence. Assay used: immunoSEQ multiplex PCR; TCRdb lists only in-frame clones, some missing. The sample shows around 94,000 clones, roughly 89% of them seen only once. Seattle's enrolled individuals joined amid active infection and were then monitored longitudinally. This sample was included in a study of blood T cell repertoires in COVID-19. Study-level information: Nucleic acid was either cDNA or gDNA, and it came from T cells, B-cell-depleted T cells, or PBMCs.

Germline V lookup: CDR1 SEHNR, CDR2 FQNEAQ (reference sequence). The germline V and J ends were trimmed by 8 bases and 5 bases, with 15 bases remaining between them. The CDR3 has 13 residues. The receptor comes from a woman between 50 and 59 years old with COVID-19, enrolled during active disease. The sequenced sample was peripheral blood. This sequence joins TRBV7-9 and TRBJ1-1, with a tentative D call TRBD1 (5 bases). The CDR3 region is CASSGFGGTEAFF. The CDR3 DNA follows: TGTGCCAGCTCCGGGTTCGGGGGAACTGAAGCTTTCTTT.